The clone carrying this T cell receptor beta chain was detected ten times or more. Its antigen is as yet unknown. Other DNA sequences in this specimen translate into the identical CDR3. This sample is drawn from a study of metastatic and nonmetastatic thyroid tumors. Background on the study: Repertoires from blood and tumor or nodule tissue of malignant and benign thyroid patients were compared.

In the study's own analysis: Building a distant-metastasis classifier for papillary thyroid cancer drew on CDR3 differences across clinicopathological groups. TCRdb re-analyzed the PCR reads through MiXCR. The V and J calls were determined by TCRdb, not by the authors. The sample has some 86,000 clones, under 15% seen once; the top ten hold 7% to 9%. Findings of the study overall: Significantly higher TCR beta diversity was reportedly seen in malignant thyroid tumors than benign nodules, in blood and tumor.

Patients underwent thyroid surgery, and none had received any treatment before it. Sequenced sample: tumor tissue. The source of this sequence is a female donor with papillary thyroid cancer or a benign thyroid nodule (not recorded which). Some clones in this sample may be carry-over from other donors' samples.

CDR3 in DNA: TGTGCCAGCAGCTGGACACAGGGCCCCGGGGAGCTGTTTTTT. Translated: CASSWTQGPGELFF. The chain links TRBV7-3 to TRBJ2-2; perhaps TRBD1 as D (6 bases). Trimming removed 4 bases from V and 6 bases from J, with 12 bases in between. The CDR3 extends over 14 amino acids. The germline V gene has CDR1 SGHTA and CDR2 FQGTGA.